Shown below are 28 T cell receptor beta chains from a single sample sequenced in a study of identical twins. MiXCR, applied by TCRdb to the 5' RACE reads, yields one record per CDR3 protein. Among around 490,000 distinct CDR3 sequences, 20% to 25% were seen once, and the ten largest hold approximately 0.48%. The sample was also linked to a second study, of yellow fever vaccine responses in identical twins.

Sequenced sample: CD4+ T cells sorted from blood. Every receptor here comes from a woman aged 18-30 years in good health.

This clonotype was counted many times. V is TRBV20-1 and J is TRBJ2-3; D gene uncertain. The germline V gene has CDR1 DFQATT and CDR2 SNEGSKA (reference sequence). V gave up 8 bases and J gave up 6 bases, with 21 bases separating them. This CDR3 spans 14 amino acids. In DNA form, the CDR3 reads TGCAGTCAAACTTCCCCTGGGGTGAGGGATACGCAGTATTTT. Amino acids: CSQTSPGVRDTQYF.

This clonotype was seen more than once but under ten times. This chain links TRBV12-3 or TRBV12-4 with TRBJ2-7; a weak D match, TRBD1 (5 bases). With 6 bases removed from V and 3 bases from J, the gap between germline ends came to 12 bases. The CDR3 is 13 residues long. The CDR3 loop is CASRGRTNYEQYF. CDR3 DNA sequence: TGTGCCAGCAGGGGGCGGACGAACTACGAGCAGTACTTC.

The chain links TRBV12-3 or TRBV12-4 to TRBJ2-2; TRBD1 agrees at 7 bases. The CDR3 totals 15 residues. With V trimmed by 4 bases and J by 0 bases, 2 bases remained unmatched. CDR3 sequence reads: CASSWDRPNTGELFF. The CDR3 DNA is TGTGCCAGCAGTTGGGACAGACCGAACACCGGGGAGCTGTTTTTT.

The CDR3 protein is CASSVDGAARETQYF. CDR3 in DNA: TGTGCCAGCAGCGTAGATGGGGCCGCCAGGGAGACCCAGTACTTC. This chain links TRBV9 with TRBJ2-5, with D perhaps TRBD1 (5 bases). Germline CDR1 and CDR2: SGDLS and YYNGEE. This CDR3 region has 15 residues. The V gene lost 0 bases and the J gene lost 5 bases, with 14 bases spanning the gap. Filled out from reference TRBV9 and TRBJ2-5, the complete variable domain reads DSGVTQTPKHLITATGQRVTLRCSPRSGDLSVYWYQQSLDQGLQFLIQYYNGEERAKGNILERFSAQQFPDLHSELNLSSLELGDSALYFCASSVDGAARETQYFGPGTRLLVL.

The gene calls are TRBV12-3 or TRBV12-4 and TRBJ1-5; 8 bases map to TRBD1. V lost 3 bases to trimming and J lost 3 bases; unmatched junction nucleotides: 1. The CDR3 spans 14 residues. The CDR3 DNA follows: TGTGCCAGCAGTTTGGGACAGGTCAATCAGCCCCAGCATTTT. Translated, it gives CASSLGQVNQPQHF.

This clonotype showed up just a few times. The chain joins TRBV5-1 to TRBJ2-3, with D perhaps TRBD2 (5 bases). This CDR3 spans 15 amino acids. Germline V gives CDR1 SGHRS, CDR2 YFSETQ. Trimming took 4 bases from V and 0 from J, leaving 12 bases between them. DNA of the CDR3: TGCGCCAGCAGCCCCCGCCGGGATAGCACAGATACGCAGTATTTT. It translates to CASSPRRDSTDTQYF.

This clonotype has a handful of counts. The rearrangement joins TRBV9 to TRBJ2-2, with a possible D match to TRBD1 (6 bases). Germline values: CDR1 SGDLS, CDR2 YYNGEE. The V end lost 4 bases, the J end lost 1 base, and 11 bases lay between the germline ends. The CDR3 spans 15 residues. The CDR3 nucleotides are TGTGCCAGCAGCTCCCGGACAGAGAACACCGGGGAGCTGTTTTTT. Protein sequence: CASSSRTENTGELFF.

This clonotype turned up a few times. The J gene is TRBJ2-2, the V gene TRBV29-1; 7 positions match TRBD1. Germline values: CDR1 SQVTM, CDR2 ANQGSEA. V was clipped by 5 bases and J by 3 bases; unmatched bases: 6. The CDR3 contains 14 residues. CDR3 DNA sequence: TGCAGCGTTCCACAGGGGACCGACACCGGGGAGCTGTTTTTT. Translation: CSVPQGTDTGELFF.

This clonotype was recorded a few times. The V call is TRBV6-5, the J call TRBJ1-4; TRBD1 aligns across 9 bases. The CDR3 runs 14 residues. V gave up 2 bases and J gave up 7 bases; unmatched junction bases: 2. The germline gives CDR1 MNHEY, CDR2 SVGAGI. This chain's CDR3 is CASSYGTGSEKLFF. CDR3 DNA: TGTGCCAGCAGTTACGGGACAGGGAGTGAAAAACTGTTTTTT.

The chain carries TRBV4-1 and TRBJ2-5; 10 nucleotides line up with TRBD1. Germline values: CDR1 MGHRA, CDR2 YSYEKL. The CDR3 is 14 residues long. Trimming at V came to 3 bases and at J to 5 bases, leaving 3 bases not matched to a gene. In DNA, the CDR3 is TGCGCCAGCAGCCAGGACAGGGGGGTGGAGACCCAGTACTTC. As protein: CASSQDRGVETQYF.

The chain links TRBV4-1 to TRBJ2-2; TRBD2 might be the D (5 bases). Trimming left V 4 bases short and J 7 bases short, with 16 bases between. Germline V lookup: CDR1 MGHRA, CDR2 YSYEKL. The CDR3 loop spans 15 amino acids. CDR3 bases: TGCGCCAGCAGCCCGTACCACAACCGGGGCGGGGAGCTGTTTTTT. Translating gives CASSPYHNRGGELFF.

This chain uses TRBV10-3 with TRBJ1-1; D is ambiguous. V was cut by 5 bases and J by 0 bases, with 1 base left in between. Germline CDR1 and CDR2: ENHRY and SYGVKD. CDR3 length equals 11 residues. The CDR3 nucleotides are TGTGCCATCAGTATGAACACTGAAGCTTTCTTT. It encodes CAISMNTEAFF.

At least ten counts were recorded for this clonotype. The chain's CDR3 is CASSLGQIYGYTF. In nucleotides, the CDR3 is TGTGCCAGCAGCCTAGGACAGATCTATGGCTACACCTTC. The V and J genes are TRBV7-9 and TRBJ1-2; weak D call: TRBD1 (6 bases). This CDR3 has 13 residues. Trimming took off 5 bases at V and 4 bases at J, with 11 bases between the two ends. Germline CDR1 reads SEHNR; CDR2 reads FQNEAQ (reference sequence).

The chain uses TRBV29-1 and TRBJ2-3, with 7 nucleotides matching TRBD1. The junction had 7 bases not matched to a gene; V was cut back by 5 bases and J by 2 bases. The CDR3 spans 14 residues. CDR1 and CDR2 (germline): SQVTM, ANQGSEA. CDR3 loop: CSVPQGSSTDTQYF. CDR3 DNA sequence: TGCAGCGTTCCACAGGGGTCTTCCACAGATACGCAGTATTTT.

This chain links TRBV24-1 with TRBJ2-1; 7 positions match TRBD1. CDR1 and CDR2 from the germline V gene are KGHDR and SFDVKD. CDR3 length: 15 residues. V shed 7 bases and J 3 bases; nucleotides not matched to a gene: 8. CDR3 in amino acids: CATSEGGYLYNEQFF. The CDR3 DNA is TGTGCCACCAGCGAAGGGGGCTACCTCTACAATGAGCAGTTCTTC.

This rearrangement joins TRBV5-1 to TRBJ2-1; the D gene is possibly TRBD2 (5 bases). Germline CDR1 reads SGHRS; CDR2 reads YFSETQ. V lost 1 base and J 9 bases, leaving 11 bases between the germline ends. This CDR3 has 13 residues. In nucleotides, the CDR3 is TGCGCCAGCAGCTTGTACCTTGAGGGTGAGCAGTTCTTC. Its translation is CASSLYLEGEQFF.

This clonotype was detected once. V usage is TRBV5-1 and J usage is TRBJ2-7; either TRBD1 or TRBD2 may supply D (7 bases each). This CDR3 has 16 amino acids. V dropped 1 base and J dropped 4 bases, with 18 bases sitting between them. Germline CDR1 is SGHRS and CDR2 is YFSETQ. In DNA, the CDR3 is TGCGCCAGCAGCTTGAGGGGGCTAGCGGAGAGATACGAGCAGTACTTC. Translated, it gives CASSLRGLAERYEQYF.

For the CDR3, the DNA is TGTGCCAGCAGCTCGAAAACACTAGCGGGAAGTAACACCGGGGAGCTGTTTTTT. Encoded protein: CASSSKTLAGSNTGELFF. The V call is TRBV13, the J call TRBJ2-2; the match to TRBD2 covers 10 bases. The CDR3 is 18 residues long. The V and J ends lost 4 bases and 2 bases, in that order; junction bases with no gene match: 10. CDR1 PRHDT and CDR2 FYEKMQ come from the germline V gene (reference sequence).

This clonotype was seen a few times. The chain couples TRBV20-1 to TRBJ1-2; D remains unclear. Trimming took 3 bases from V and 4 from J, leaving 9 bases between them. The CDR3 consists of 12 residues. In germline, CDR1 is DFQATT, CDR2 SNEGSKA (reference sequence). CDR3 region: CSASQGSYGYTF. The CDR3 bases are TGCAGTGCTAGCCAAGGCTCCTATGGCTACACCTTC.

This clonotype was observed a handful of times. In nucleotides, the CDR3 is TGTGCCAGCTACCGTGGGCTAGCGGGTCACCGCAGCTCCTACAATGAGCAGTTCTTC. Its protein is CASYRGLAGHRSSYNEQFF. This chain joins TRBV4-2 and TRBJ2-1; TRBD2 aligns across 8 bases. Germline-derived CDR1 and CDR2 are LGHNA and YNFKEQ. This CDR3 is 19 amino acids long. Trimming cost V 8 bases and J 0 bases; bases outside gene matches: 18.

The chain is built from TRBV12-3 or TRBV12-4 and TRBJ1-5, with 7 nucleotides matching TRBD1. Losses at the gene ends were 5 bases for V and 2 bases for J; bases not matched to a gene: 6. The CDR3 length is 15 residues. The CDR3 reads CASSRQGRGNQPQHF. The DNA for the CDR3 is TGTGCCAGCAGTCGACAGGGAAGGGGCAATCAGCCCCAGCATTTT.

This clonotype turned up a few times. The rearrangement uses TRBV9 and TRBJ1-1; D unresolved. The CDR3 runs 13 residues. The ends were cut back, 2 bases at V and 2 bases at J, with 7 bases in the middle. Per the germline V gene, CDR1 is SGDLS and CDR2 is YYNGEE. The CDR3 is CASSVSPNTEAFF. The CDR3 nucleotides are TGTGCCAGCAGCGTGAGCCCCAACACTGAAGCTTTCTTT.

The genes are TRBV5-1 and TRBJ2-2; possible D gene TRBD2, 6 bases. V lost 0 bases, J lost 10 bases, and 13 bases lay in between. The germline gives CDR1 SGHRS, CDR2 YFSETQ. This CDR3 has 14 residues. CDR3 nucleotides: TGCGCCAGCAGCTTGGGGGACTCCCTTGAGGAGCTGTTTTTT. Translated, it gives CASSLGDSLEELFF.

The chain is built from TRBV19 and TRBJ2-5, with D perhaps TRBD1 or TRBD2 (5 bases each). V lost 5 bases and J 9 bases, leaving 16 bases between the germline ends. The CDR3 totals 13 residues. Germline values: CDR1 LNHDA, CDR2 SQIVND (reference sequence). The CDR3 loop is CASSAGTRASQYF. As DNA, the CDR3 is TGTGCCAGTAGTGCCGGGACGCGCGCGTCCCAGTACTTC.

The V gene is TRBV7-8, the J gene TRBJ2-7; D not certain. The germline V and J ends were trimmed by 1 base and 3 bases, with 13 bases remaining between them. Germline values: CDR1 SGHVS, CDR2 FQNEAQ. There are 15 residues in the CDR3. The CDR3 sequence: CASSLGSPPIYEQYV. The CDR3 DNA follows: TGTGCCAGCAGCTTAGGGTCCCCTCCGATCTACGAGCAGTACGTC.

The V call is TRBV6-5, the J call TRBJ1-1; 9 bases align to TRBD1. V lost 8 bases, J lost 4 bases, and 2 bases stayed unmatched. The V gene's germline CDR1 is MNHEY and CDR2 SVGAGI. The CDR3 is 12 amino acids. The chain's CDR3 is CASGQGSTEAFF. For the CDR3, the DNA is TGTGCCAGCGGACAGGGGAGCACTGAAGCTTTCTTT.

V usage is TRBV4-1 and J usage is TRBJ1-2; D call uncertain. This CDR3 is 15 amino acids long. Germline assignment: CDR1 MGHRA and CDR2 YSYEKL. Trimming cost V 3 bases and J 4 bases, with 15 bases left between them. The CDR3 is CASSQHSGSTYGYTF. The DNA for the CDR3 is TGCGCCAGCAGCCAGCATTCAGGTTCCACCTATGGCTACACCTTC.

This clonotype has at least ten counts. The gene calls are TRBV12-3 or TRBV12-4 and TRBJ1-6, with D tentatively TRBD1 (5 bases). V was pared by 3 bases and J by 6 bases, with 12 bases between. This CDR3 has 15 residues. The CDR3 region has the DNA TGTGCCAGCAGTTTGTCGGGACCGGTTAATTCACCCCTCCACTTT. Protein product: CASSLSGPVNSPLHF.